The 26 T cell receptor beta chains below all came from one sample that was sequenced in a study of T cells after yellow fever vaccination. TCRdb reprocessed the 5' RACE reads via MiXCR and lists one record per CDR3 protein. The repertoire includes 180,000 or so distinct CDR3 sequences, approximately 9.9% of them detected once, and 36% sits in the top ten. Sequences were derived from CD8+ T cells sorted from PBMCs, sampled 15 days after the yellow fever booster vaccination. The source of these receptors is a man between 18 and 35 years old who received the YFV17D yellow fever vaccine.

The CDR3 here is CASSQGGQSKYF. The CDR3 nucleotides are TGCGCCAGCAGCCAAGGGGGCCAGTCGAAGTACTTC. This sequence joins TRBV4-1 and TRBJ2-7; TRBD1 might be the D (5 bases). Between the trimmed V and J ends, which lost 1 base and 11 bases, there was a span of 12 bases. Germline CDR1 is MGHRA and CDR2 is YSYEKL. The CDR3 is 12 residues long.

This clonotype was counted ten times or more. The chain has TRBV18 and TRBJ2-7; D is perhaps TRBD1 (6 bases). Germline CDR1 reads KGHSH; CDR2 reads LQKENI. The V end lost 6 bases, the J end lost 6 bases, and 12 bases lay between the germline ends. The CDR3 is 12 amino acids. CDR3 DNA: TGTGCCAGCTCTCTTGCAGGGGTCGAGCAGTACGTC. This encodes CASSLAGVEQYV.

This clonotype was counted ten times or more. The chain employs TRBV11-2 and TRBJ2-3; 13 nucleotides line up with TRBD2. CDR3 length: 16 residues. Germline V gene lookup returns CDR1 SGHAT and CDR2 FQNNGV. The J segment lost 1 base and the V segment lost 3 bases, leaving 1 base of the junction unmatched. CDR3 bases: TGTGCCAGCAGCTTTGGACTAGCGGGGGGCACAGATACGCAGTATTTT. Amino acids: CASSFGLAGGTDTQYF.

The rearrangement joins TRBV29-1 to TRBJ2-1, with D perhaps TRBD1 or TRBD2 (5 bases each). Germline V CDR1 and CDR2: SQVTM, ANQGSEA. V lost 7 bases to trimming and J lost 7 bases, with 17 bases between them. The CDR3 consists of 13 residues. DNA for the CDR3: TGCAGCGACCGGGACGAAAACTGGAATGAGCAGTTCTTC. Residues: CSDRDENWNEQFF.

This clonotype was found a few times. The rearrangement links TRBV12-3 or TRBV12-4 to TRBJ1-6; tentative D call: TRBD1 (6 bases). The CDR3 has 14 amino acids. Trimming took 4 bases from V and 7 from J, leaving 11 bases between them. The CDR3 sequence is CASSSGGLNSPLHF. The CDR3 DNA follows: TGTGCCAGCAGTTCTGGGGGGCTGAATTCACCCCTCCACTTT.

This clonotype was seen a few times. The chain uses TRBV6-5 and TRBJ2-3; 10 nucleotides match TRBD1. V gave up 4 bases and J gave up 2 bases; unmatched junction bases: 9. The CDR3 covers 17 residues. Germline assignment: CDR1 MNHEY and CDR2 SVGAGI. CDR3 protein: CASSWGQGRLNTDTQYF. The CDR3 region has the DNA TGTGCCAGCAGTTGGGGACAGGGGCGCCTAAACACAGATACGCAGTATTTT.

A few counts support this clonotype. The V call is TRBV5-1, the J call TRBJ2-1; D remains ambiguous. This CDR3 is built from 8 residues. Germline CDR1 SGHRS, CDR2 YFSETQ. Trimming took off 10 bases at V and 5 bases at J, with 1 base between the two ends. The CDR3 nucleotides read TGCGCCGACAATGAGCAGTTCTTC. It encodes CADNEQFF.

This chain links TRBV5-4 with TRBJ1-3; no reliable D call. The germline V gene has CDR1 SGHNT and CDR2 YYREEE (reference sequence). Trimming took off 3 bases at V and 4 bases at J, with 17 bases between the two ends. The CDR3 sequence is 16 residues long. CDR3 region: CASSSAAWTGGNTIYF. CDR3 DNA: TGTGCCAGCAGCTCCGCCGCCTGGACGGGGGGAAACACCATATATTTT. Full variable domain (outside the CDR3, taken from reference TRBV5-4 and TRBJ1-3): ETGVTQSPTHLIKTRGQQVTLRCSSQSGHNTVSWYQQALGQGPQFIFQYYREEENGRGNFPPRFSGLQFPNYSSELNVNALELDDSALYLCASSSAAWTGGNTIYFGEGSWLTVV.

This clonotype appeared a few times. The genes are TRBV27 and TRBJ2-1; TRBD2 matches at 8 bases. Germline trimming cut 5 bases from V and 7 bases from J; bases unmatched to any gene: 13. The CDR3 totals 16 residues. Germline V gene lookup returns CDR1 MNHEY and CDR2 SMNVEV (reference sequence). CDR3 loop: CASSKVSAGGTNEQFF. The CDR3 DNA reads as TGTGCCAGCAGTAAAGTCTCTGCGGGGGGCACAAATGAGCAGTTCTTC.

This clonotype has more than one count but fewer than ten. CDR3 loop: CASSTGTGGTEAFF. CDR3 nucleotide sequence: TGCGCCAGCAGCACGGGGACAGGGGGGACTGAAGCTTTCTTT. The chain has TRBV5-1 and TRBJ1-1; TRBD1 matches 11 bases. The CDR3 has 14 amino acids. V dropped 4 bases and J dropped 5; count of bases not matched to a gene: 4. CDR1 is SGHRS and CDR2 is YFSETQ in the germline V gene. The full variable domain, its missing parts supplied by reference TRBV5-1 and TRBJ1-1, is KAGVTQTPRYLIKTRGQQVTLSCSPISGHRSVSWYQQTPGQGLQFLFEYFSETQRNKGNFPGRFSGRQFSNSRSEMNVSTLELGDSALYLCASSTGTGGTEAFFGQGTRLTVV.

The chain uses TRBV25-1 and TRBJ2-3, with D possibly TRBD1 on 7 matching bases. V lost 10 bases and J lost 1, with 12 bases in between. Per the germline V gene, CDR1 is MGHDK and CDR2 is SYGVNS. There are 13 residues in the CDR3. CDR3 amino acids: CATQGGRTDTQYF. In DNA form, the CDR3 reads TGTGCCACCCAGGGGGGTCGCACAGATACGCAGTATTTT. The variable domain in full, completed from reference TRBV25-1 and TRBJ2-3, reads EADIYQTPRYLVIGTGKKITLECSQTMGHDKMYWYQQDPGMELHLIHYSYGVNSTEKGDLSSESTVSRIRTEHFPLTLESARPSHTSQYLCATQGGRTDTQYFGPGTRLTVL.

In its sample, this clonotype was seen a few times. This chain links TRBV21-1 with TRBJ2-7. TRBV21-1 is a listed pseudogene. This CDR3 comprises 15 residues. Written as DNA, the CDR3 is TGTGCCAGCAGCAAAGGAGTAAGAGACCCCTACGAGCAGTACTTC. Amino acid sequence: CASSKGVRDPYEQYF.

This clonotype was seen many times. The genes are TRBV12-3 or TRBV12-4 and TRBJ2-5; D unclear. This CDR3 has 15 amino acids. V lost 4 bases and J lost 1, with 13 bases in between. The CDR3 DNA reads as TGTGCCAGCAGTTCGCCCAGGAGCCTCCAAGAGACCCAGTACTTC. This codes for CASSSPRSLQETQYF.

In this sample, this clonotype turned up a few times. The rearrangement joins TRBV10-3 to TRBJ2-1, with 10 positions matching TRBD1. Per germline, CDR1 ENHRY and CDR2 SYGVKD. The junction had 5 bases not matched to a gene; V was cut back by 0 bases and J by 6 bases. The CDR3 has 16 residues. The CDR3 DNA reads TGTGCCATCAGTGAGTCTTGGACAGGGGGTACCAATGAGCAGTTCTTC. As protein: CAISESWTGGTNEQFF.

In this sample, this clonotype turned up many times. The chain couples TRBV7-6 to TRBJ2-5, with D unresolved. The CDR3 sequence is 15 residues long. V dropped 3 bases and J dropped 2 bases, with 13 bases sitting between them. Germline loops: CDR1 SGHVS, CDR2 FNYEAQ. CDR3 coding DNA: TGTGCCAGCAGCTTGGCCCTACGGGTACAAGAGACCCAGTACTTC. Translation gives CASSLALRVQETQYF. Combining the CDR3 with reference TRBV7-6 and TRBJ2-5 gives the whole variable domain GAGVSQSPRYKVTKRGQDVALRCDPISGHVSLYWYRQALGQGPEFLTYFNYEAQQDKSGLPNDRFSAERPEGSISTLTIQRTEQRDSAMYRCASSLALRVQETQYFGPGTRLLVL.

J is TRBJ2-3 and V is TRBV7-9; 11 nucleotides align to TRBD2. The CDR3 runs 17 residues. The ends lost 1 base at V and 1 base at J; junction bases unmatched: 4. Germline lookup yields CDR1 SEHNR and CDR2 FQNEAQ (reference sequence). The DNA of the CDR3 is TGTGCCAGCAGCTTAGAGTTACTAGCGGGGGGCACAGATACGCAGTATTTT. Its translation: CASSLELLAGGTDTQYF.

The chain uses TRBV6-6 and TRBJ2-7; tentatively, D is TRBD1 or TRBD2 (5 bases each). The V gene lost 6 bases and the J gene lost 1 base, with 16 bases spanning the gap. Germline V gene data show CDR1 as MNHNY and CDR2 as SVGAGI (reference sequence). CDR3 length: 15 residues. CDR3 region: CASSPDTGGSYEQYF. Here the CDR3 DNA reads TGTGCCAGCAGCCCCGATACAGGAGGTTCCTACGAGCAGTACTTC.

This clonotype appeared many times. The J gene is TRBJ2-7, the V gene TRBV12-3 or TRBV12-4; 8 bases align to TRBD1. Germline trimming cut 5 bases from V and 6 bases from J; bases unmatched to any gene: 12. This CDR3 comprises 15 residues. The CDR3 bases are TGTGCCAGCAGTCCGACAGGGGCCTCCTCCAGCGAGCAGTACGTC. It translates to CASSPTGASSSEQYV.

V usage is TRBV28 and J usage is TRBJ1-1, with D unclear. The V end lost 6 bases, the J end lost 0 bases, and 11 bases lay between the germline ends. Germline CDR1 MDHEN, CDR2 SYDVKM. CDR3 length equals 14 residues. The DNA for the CDR3 is TGTGCCAGCAGAGAGATGGGAATGAACACTGAAGCTTTCTTT. Residues: CASREMGMNTEAFF.

This clonotype was counted only a few times. The CDR3 loop is CASQSGTGTQYF. Here the CDR3 DNA reads TGTGCCAGCCAGTCTGGCACCGGTACGCAGTATTTT. The rearrangement uses TRBV5-6 and TRBJ2-3; no clear D. Trimming took 7 bases from V and 8 from J, leaving 14 bases between them. This CDR3 is built from 12 residues. CDR1 is SGHDT, CDR2 YYEEEE, per germline.

The chain couples TRBV27 to TRBJ1-5, with a possible D match to TRBD1 (6 bases). CDR1 is MNHEY, CDR2 SMNVEV, per germline (reference sequence). The CDR3 totals 14 residues. V dropped 5 bases and J dropped 7 bases, with 15 bases sitting between them. The CDR3 spells CASSDLGGGQPQHF. In DNA, the CDR3 is TGTGCCAGCAGTGACCTGGGAGGGGGGCAGCCCCAGCATTTT.

CDR3 sequence reads: CASSSSTGLAYEQYF. The CDR3 DNA follows: TGCGCCAGCAGCTCGTCGACCGGACTAGCCTACGAGCAGTACTTC. The chain joins TRBV5-1 to TRBJ2-7; 7 bases agree with TRBD2. Per the germline V gene, CDR1 is SGHRS and CDR2 is YFSETQ. V shed 3 bases, J shed 2 bases, and the junction held 8 bases outside the gene matches. The CDR3 is 15 amino acids.

Ten or more counts support this clonotype. The chain combines TRBV29-1 with TRBJ2-2; D is possibly TRBD1 (6 bases). The V gene's germline CDR1 is SQVTM and CDR2 ANQGSEA. This CDR3 is 12 amino acids long. V gave up 6 bases and J gave up 3 bases, with 8 bases separating them. CDR3 in amino acids: CSVYRDTGELFF. For the CDR3, the DNA is TGCAGCGTGTACAGGGACACCGGGGAGCTGTTTTTT.

This clonotype showed up just a few times. This chain connects TRBV2 to TRBJ1-2; no clear D gene. The V gene's germline CDR1 is SNHLY and CDR2 FYNNEI. The CDR3 extends over 11 amino acids. Trimming pared 4 bases from V and 2 bases from J, leaving 2 bases between. CDR3 sequence reads: CASSANYGYTF. CDR3 DNA sequence: TGTGCCAGCAGTGCAAACTATGGCTACACCTTC.

This clonotype has more than one count but fewer than ten. J is TRBJ2-1 and V is TRBV20-1; possible D gene TRBD2, 5 bases. CDR1 and CDR2 (germline): DFQATT, SNEGSKA (reference sequence). Trimming shortened V by 3 bases and J by 0 bases, and 9 bases separated the two germline ends. The CDR3 extends over 14 amino acids. The CDR3 bases are TGCAGTGCTAGGGAGCGGAGCTCCTACAATGAGCAGTTCTTC. Protein sequence: CSARERSSYNEQFF.

The chain employs TRBV4-1 and TRBJ2-7; 7 nucleotides line up with TRBD1. With 1 base clipped from V and 9 bases from J, the junction kept 9 bases outside the gene matches. The length of the CDR3 is 14 residues. Germline V gene data show CDR1 as MGHRA and CDR2 as YSYEKL. CDR3 protein: CASSQVGQTVGQYF. The CDR3 bases are TGCGCCAGCAGCCAAGTGGGACAGACGGTGGGGCAGTACTTC.